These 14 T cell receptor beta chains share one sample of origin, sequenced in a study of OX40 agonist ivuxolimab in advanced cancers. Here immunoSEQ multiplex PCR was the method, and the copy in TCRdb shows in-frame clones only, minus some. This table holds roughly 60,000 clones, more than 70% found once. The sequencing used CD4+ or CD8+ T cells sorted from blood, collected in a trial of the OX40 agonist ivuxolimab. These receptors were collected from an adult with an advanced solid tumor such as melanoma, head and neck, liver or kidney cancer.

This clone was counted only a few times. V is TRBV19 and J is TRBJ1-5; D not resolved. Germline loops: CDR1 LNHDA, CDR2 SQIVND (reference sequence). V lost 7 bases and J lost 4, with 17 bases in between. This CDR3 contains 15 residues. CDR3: CASIRFGGMNQPQHF. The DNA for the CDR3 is TGTGCCAGTATTAGATTCGGAGGGATGAATCAGCCCCAGCATTTT.

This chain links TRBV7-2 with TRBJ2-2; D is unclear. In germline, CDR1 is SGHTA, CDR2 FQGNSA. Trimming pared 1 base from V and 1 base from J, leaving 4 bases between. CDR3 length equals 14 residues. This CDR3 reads CASSLGRNTGELFF. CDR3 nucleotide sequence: TGTGCCAGCAGCTTAGGACGGAACACCGGGGAGCTGTTTTTT.

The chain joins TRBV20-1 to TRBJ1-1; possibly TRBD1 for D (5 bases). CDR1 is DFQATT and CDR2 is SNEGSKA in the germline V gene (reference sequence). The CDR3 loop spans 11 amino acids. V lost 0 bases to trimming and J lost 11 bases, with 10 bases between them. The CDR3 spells CSARDRASAFF. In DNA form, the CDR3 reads TGCAGTGCTAGAGACAGGGCCTCGGCTTTCTTT.

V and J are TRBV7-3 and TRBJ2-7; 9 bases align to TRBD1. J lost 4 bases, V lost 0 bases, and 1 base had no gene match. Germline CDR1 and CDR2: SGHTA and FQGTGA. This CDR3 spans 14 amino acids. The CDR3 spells CASSLTDRGYEQYF. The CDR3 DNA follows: TGTGCCAGCAGCTTAACGGACAGGGGATACGAGCAGTACTTC.

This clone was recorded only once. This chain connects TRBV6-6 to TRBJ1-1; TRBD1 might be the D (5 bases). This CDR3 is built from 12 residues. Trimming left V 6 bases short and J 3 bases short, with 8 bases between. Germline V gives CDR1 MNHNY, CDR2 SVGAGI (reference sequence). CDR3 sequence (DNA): TGTGCCAGCAGCGAACAGGACACTGAAGCTTTCTTT. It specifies CASSEQDTEAFF.

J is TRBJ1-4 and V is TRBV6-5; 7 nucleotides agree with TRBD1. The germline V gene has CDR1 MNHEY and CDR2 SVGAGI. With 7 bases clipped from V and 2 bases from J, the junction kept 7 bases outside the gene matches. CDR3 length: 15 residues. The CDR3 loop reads CASKLQTGTNEKLFF. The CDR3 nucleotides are TGTGCCAGCAAATTGCAGACAGGGACTAATGAAAAACTGTTTTTT.

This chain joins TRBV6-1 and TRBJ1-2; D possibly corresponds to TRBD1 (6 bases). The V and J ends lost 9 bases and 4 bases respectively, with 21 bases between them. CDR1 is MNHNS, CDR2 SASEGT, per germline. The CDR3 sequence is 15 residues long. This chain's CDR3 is CASLGTGWPAYGYTF. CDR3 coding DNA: TGTGCCAGTTTGGGAACAGGGTGGCCCGCCTATGGCTACACCTTC.

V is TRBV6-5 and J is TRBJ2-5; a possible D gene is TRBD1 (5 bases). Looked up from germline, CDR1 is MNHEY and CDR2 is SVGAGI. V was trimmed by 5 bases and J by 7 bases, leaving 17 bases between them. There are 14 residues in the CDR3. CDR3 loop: CASSLRFGGATQYF. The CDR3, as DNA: TGTGCCAGCAGTCTTCGCTTTGGTGGGGCGACCCAGTACTTC.

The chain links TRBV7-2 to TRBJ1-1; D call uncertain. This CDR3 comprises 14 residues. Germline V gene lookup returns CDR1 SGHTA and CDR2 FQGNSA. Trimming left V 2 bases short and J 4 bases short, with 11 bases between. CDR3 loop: CASSLLYSSTEAFF. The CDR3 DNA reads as TGTGCCAGCAGCTTATTGTATAGTAGCACTGAAGCTTTCTTT.

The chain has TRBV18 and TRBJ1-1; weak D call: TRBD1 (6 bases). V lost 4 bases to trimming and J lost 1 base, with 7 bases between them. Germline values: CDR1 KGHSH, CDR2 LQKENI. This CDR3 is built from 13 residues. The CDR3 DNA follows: TGTGCCAGCTCACTGACAGGGAACACTGAAGCTTTCTTT. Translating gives CASSLTGNTEAFF.

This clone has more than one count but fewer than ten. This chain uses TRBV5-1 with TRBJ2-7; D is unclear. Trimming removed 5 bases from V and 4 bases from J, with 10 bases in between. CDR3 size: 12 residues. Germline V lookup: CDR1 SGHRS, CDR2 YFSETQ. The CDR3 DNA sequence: TGCGCCAGCAGTTATTCGGGTTACGAGCAGTACTTC. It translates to CASSYSGYEQYF.

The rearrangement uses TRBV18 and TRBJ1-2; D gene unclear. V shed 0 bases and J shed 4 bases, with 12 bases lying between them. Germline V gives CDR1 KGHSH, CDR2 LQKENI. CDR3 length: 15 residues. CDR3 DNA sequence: TGTGCCAGCTCACCACCGAAGGGTAGGACCTATGGCTACACCTTC. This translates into CASSPPKGRTYGYTF. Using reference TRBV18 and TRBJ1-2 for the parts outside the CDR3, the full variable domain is NAGVMQNPRHLVRRRGQEARLRCSPMKGHSHVYWYRQLPEEGLKFMVYLQKENIIDESGMPKERFSAEFPKEGPSILRIQQVVRGDSAAYFCASSPPKGRTYGYTFGSGTRLTVV.

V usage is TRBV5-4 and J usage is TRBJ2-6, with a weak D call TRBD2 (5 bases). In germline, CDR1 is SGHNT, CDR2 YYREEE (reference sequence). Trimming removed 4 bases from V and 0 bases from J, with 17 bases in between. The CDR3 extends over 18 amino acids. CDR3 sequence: CASSPNRGLGSGANVLTF. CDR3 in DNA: TGTGCCAGCAGCCCAAATAGAGGACTGGGCTCTGGGGCCAACGTCCTGACTTTC.

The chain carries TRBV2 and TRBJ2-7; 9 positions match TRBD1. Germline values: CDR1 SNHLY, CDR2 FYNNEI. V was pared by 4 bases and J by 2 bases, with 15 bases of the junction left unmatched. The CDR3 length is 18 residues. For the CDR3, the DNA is TGTGCCAGCAGTGCTTGGGGAACCGGGACAGGGCAAACCTACGAGCAGTACTTC. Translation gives CASSAWGTGTGQTYEQYF.